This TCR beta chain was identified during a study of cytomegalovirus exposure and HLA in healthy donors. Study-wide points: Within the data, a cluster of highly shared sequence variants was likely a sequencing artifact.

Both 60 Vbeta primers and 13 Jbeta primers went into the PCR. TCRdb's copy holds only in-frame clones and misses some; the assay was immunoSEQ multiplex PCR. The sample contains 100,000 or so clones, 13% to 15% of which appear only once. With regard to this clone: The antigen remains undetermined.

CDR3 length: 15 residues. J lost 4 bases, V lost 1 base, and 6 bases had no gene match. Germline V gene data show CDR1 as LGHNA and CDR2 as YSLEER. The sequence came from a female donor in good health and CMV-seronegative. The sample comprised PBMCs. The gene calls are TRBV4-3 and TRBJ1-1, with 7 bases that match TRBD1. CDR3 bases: TGCGCCAGCAGCCAAGCGTCTCACAGGGGCACTGAAGCTTTCTTT. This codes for CASSQASHRGTEAFF.